Listed here are 2 T cell receptor beta chains from one sample, sequenced in a study of spatial heterogeneity in lung cancer (dated by TCRdb to between 2017 and 2020). Study-wide conclusions, independent of this receptor: A correlation was observed between the number of expanded intratumoral alpha and beta TCRs and the tumor nonsynonymous mutation count.

Their antigens are not known. The time point label on this specimen signifies: sample taken at primary tumor resection. Library method: 5' RACE. Sequencing was carried out with a NextSeq 500. TCRdb ran its own pipeline on the public reads, namely fastp trimming at Q25 and MiXCR clone calling, and kept in-frame beta chains. Rows merge per CDR3 protein into single entries with the most common DNA and genes. This sample gives some 1,100 distinct CDR3 sequences in total; about a sixth of them show up just once. The ten largest clonotypes hold roughly an eighth of the sample. The sequencing used lung tumor tissue, collected at surgery. These receptor sequences come from a female donor with early-stage non-small cell lung cancer.

In its sample, this clonotype was seen a few times. Since the library was made to target alpha chains, this beta chain is a stray read and its abundance is not meaningful. DNA of the CDR3: TGTGCCAGCAGGGGGCGCGACACCGGGGAGCTGTTTTTT. Protein: CASRGRDTGELFF. This chain uses TRBV25-1 with TRBJ2-2; tentative D call: TRBD1 (5 bases). Germline CDR1 MGHDK, CDR2 SYGVNS. The CDR3 is made up of 13 amino acids. The germline V and J ends were trimmed by 6 bases and 3 bases, with 8 bases remaining between them.

Details on this clonotype: Being off target in a library aimed at alpha chains, this beta chain has a size of little meaning. This chain joins TRBV12-3 or TRBV12-4 and TRBJ2-5; D remains unclear. This CDR3 region has 15 residues. V dropped 3 bases and J dropped 0 bases, with 11 bases sitting between them. The DNA for the CDR3 is TGTGCCAGCAGTTTGGGGTATGGGGACCAAGAGACCCAGTACTTC. It yields the protein CASSLGYGDQETQYF.